The entry below gives a single T cell receptor beta chain sequence along with its context. The sample originates from a study of blood T cell repertoires in COVID-19. Study-level background: In each case, the material was cDNA or gDNA derived from T cells, B-cell-depleted T cells, or PBMCs.

Sequencing was performed with immunoSEQ multiplex PCR; in TCRdb, only in-frame clones are kept and a portion is missing. The sample consists of approximately 240,000 clones, 80% to 95% of them appearing once. Trimming removed 0 bases from V and 3 bases from J, with 11 bases in between. The V gene's germline CDR1 is SQVTM and CDR2 ANQGSEA. CDR3 length: 15 residues. The receptor's source is a young woman who had recovered from COVID-19. The sample comprised PBMCs or T cells enriched from blood (not recorded which). The genes are TRBV29-1 and TRBJ1-4, with D possibly being TRBD1 (5 bases). The DNA of the CDR3 is TGCAGCGTTGAAGATCGGGCAGGGTCTAATGAAAAACTGTTTTTT. Translation gives CSVEDRAGSNEKLFF.